The 5 T cell receptor beta chains below come from one sample, sequenced in a study of cytomegalovirus exposure and HLA in healthy donors. Researchers ran the PCR with 60 Vbeta and 13 Jbeta primers. Here immunoSEQ multiplex PCR was the method, and the copy in TCRdb shows in-frame clones only, minus some. This sample has roughly 200,000 clones, with around 79% found just once. Source material: PBMCs. The receptors were sampled from a woman aged 25 to 45 in good health and CMV-seropositive.

This sequence joins TRBV5-1 and TRBJ1-1; TRBD1 is a possible D gene (6 bases). Germline V gene sequence: CDR1 SGHRS, CDR2 YFSETQ. Deletions cut 2 bases from V and 10 bases from J, with 18 bases between. The CDR3 covers 14 residues. The CDR3: CASSFVRGRGGAFF. CDR3 sequence (DNA): TGCGCCAGCAGCTTTGTCAGGGGCAGAGGGGGAGCTTTCTTT. Filled out from reference TRBV5-1 and TRBJ1-1, the complete variable domain reads KAGVTQTPRYLIKTRGQQVTLSCSPISGHRSVSWYQQTPGQGLQFLFEYFSETQRNKGNFPGRFSGRQFSNSRSEMNVSTLELGDSALYLCASSFVRGRGGAFFGQGTRLTVV.

The V call is TRBV7-6, the J call TRBJ2-2; 11 bases are shared with TRBD2. The CDR3 covers 17 residues. Losses at the gene ends were 0 bases for V and 6 bases for J; bases not matched to a gene: 6. The germline CDR1 and CDR2 sequences are SGHVS and FNYEAQ. DNA of the CDR3: TGTGCCAGCAGCTTAGCACTCCCGGGACTAGCGGCCGGGGAGCTGTTTTTT. It encodes CASSLALPGLAAGELFF.

V gene TRBV7-9 combines with J gene TRBJ2-1; the match to TRBD2 covers 9 bases. CDR3 length: 16 residues. V shed 0 bases, J shed 9 bases, and the junction held 9 bases outside the gene matches. The germline CDR1 and CDR2 sequences are SEHNR and FQNEAQ (reference sequence). CDR3 nucleotides: TGTGCCAGCAGCTTAGCGTCCGGCGGGGGGGCCAGTGAGCAGTTCTTC. Protein: CASSLASGGGASEQFF.

The V gene is TRBV9, the J gene TRBJ1-2; maybe TRBD1 (5 bases). V was cut by 0 bases and J by 4 bases, with 13 bases left in between. This CDR3 spans 15 amino acids. From germline, CDR1 is SGDLS and CDR2 YYNGEE. In DNA, the CDR3 is TGTGCCAGCAGCGTAGACTTAGGGGCAGCCTATGGCTACACCTTC. Protein: CASSVDLGAAYGYTF.

J is TRBJ2-5 and V is TRBV15; the D gene is possibly TRBD2 (6 bases). Trimming left V 0 bases short and J 1 base short, with 9 bases between. This CDR3 contains 15 residues. From germline, CDR1 is LNHNV and CDR2 YYDKDF (reference sequence). The CDR3 spells CATSRDGGSQETQYF. Written as DNA, the CDR3 is TGTGCCACCAGCAGAGATGGGGGGTCCCAAGAGACCCAGTACTTC. Variable domain in full (rest from reference TRBV15 and TRBJ2-5): DAMVIQNPRYQVTQFGKPVTLSCSQTLNHNVMYWYQQKSSQAPKLLFHYYDKDFNNEADTPDNFQSRRPNTSFCFLDIRSPGLGDTAMYLCATSRDGGSQETQYFGPGTRLLVL.